The clone carrying this T cell receptor (beta chain) has a handful of counts. Its specificity is unknown. Trimming cost V 6 bases and J 7 bases; bases outside gene matches: 3. This CDR3 contains 14 residues. Germline CDR1 is SGHDN and CDR2 is FVKESK. TCRdb independently ran MiXCR on the reads; one entry per CDR3 protein. The sample yields over 250,000 distinct CDR3 sequences, less than 25% seen once. This entry comes from a study of T cell repertoires in cytomegalovirus infection. Overall study context: An indication of both CMV infection and matching HLA type came from public TCR beta signatures.

The rearrangement joins TRBV14 to TRBJ2-1; 13 nucleotides line up with TRBD2. The origin of this receptor is a human donor in good health (CMV status not recorded). Some clones in this sample may be carry-over from other donors' samples. The material sequenced was cultured PBMCs, taken from culture after CMV antigen stimulation. CDR3 residues: CASRLAGGINEQFF. The CDR3 coding sequence is TGTGCCAGCAGACTAGCGGGAGGGATAAATGAGCAGTTCTTC.